The entry that follows covers one T cell receptor beta chain sequence. This sample stems from a study of CD8 T cells in Susac syndrome. Random hexamers were used to reverse transcribe roughly 0.45 to 1 ug of RNA. MiXCR, run by TCRdb on the immunoSEQ multiplex PCR reads, gives a single entry per CDR3 protein. The sample records 150,000 to 200,000 distinct CDR3 sequences, 90% to 95% being singletons. CDR3 length: 17 amino acids. The TCR comes from a human donor with Susac syndrome. The genes are TRBV21-1 and TRBJ2-5; the table's TRBD2 call for D was not verified on the DNA. TRBV21-1 is described as a pseudogene. The specimen sequenced was CD4+ T cells from PBMCs. The DNA of the CDR3 is TGTGCCAGCAGCAAAGGGGAGACACCTCCGTACCAAGAGACCCAGTACTTC. Protein sequence: CASSKGETPPYQETQYF.